Presented here are 29 T cell receptor beta chains from one specimen sequenced in a study of cytomegalovirus exposure and HLA in healthy donors. The PCR made use of 60 Vbeta and 13 Jbeta primers. Sequencing was performed with immunoSEQ multiplex PCR; in TCRdb, only in-frame clones are kept and a portion is missing. The data hold roughly 68,000 clones, with 60% to 85% observed a single time. Material: PBMCs. All receptors come from a male donor in good health and CMV-seropositive.

The chain recombines TRBV4-1 with TRBJ2-3; 7 bases line up with TRBD2. The J segment lost 1 base and the V segment lost 0 bases, leaving 10 bases of the junction unmatched. Germline V lookup: CDR1 MGHRA, CDR2 YSYEKL. The CDR3 is made up of 18 amino acids. CDR3 DNA sequence: TGCGCCAGCAGCCAAGATCGATTCTCGGCGGGGGGCACAGATACGCAGTATTTT. Amino acid sequence: CASSQDRFSAGGTDTQYF.

This chain joins TRBV5-1 and TRBJ2-1; 10 nucleotides match TRBD1. Germline V lookup: CDR1 SGHRS, CDR2 YFSETQ. CDR3 length: 15 amino acids. V lost 3 bases to trimming and J lost 6 bases; unmatched junction nucleotides: 6. CDR3 in amino acids: CASSWDRGLVNEQFF. DNA of the CDR3: TGCGCCAGCAGCTGGGACAGGGGATTGGTCAATGAGCAGTTCTTC.

The chain joins TRBV10-3 to TRBJ2-5; D is unresolved. Germline CDR1 reads ENHRY; CDR2 reads SYGVKD. V lost 10 bases and J 3 bases, leaving 12 bases between the germline ends. This CDR3 has 12 residues. CDR3 bases: TGTGCCAGCCACAACATGGAAGAGACCCAGTACTTC. This sequence encodes CASHNMEETQYF.

This chain joins TRBV18 and TRBJ2-1; tentatively, D is TRBD1 (6 bases). Germline CDR1 and CDR2: KGHSH and LQKENI. The germline V and J ends were trimmed by 6 bases and 2 bases, with 11 bases remaining between them. This CDR3 is built from 14 residues. CDR3 amino acids: CASSLDSPYNEQFF. The CDR3 nucleotides read TGTGCCAGCTCGCTGGACAGTCCCTACAATGAGCAGTTCTTC.

The chain couples TRBV7-6 to TRBJ2-1, with 8 bases that match TRBD1. The CDR3 totals 12 residues. The ends lost 1 base at V and 10 bases at J; junction bases unmatched: 0. Germline CDR1 and CDR2: SGHVS and FNYEAQ. The CDR3 is CASSLGTGEQFF. CDR3 DNA: TGTGCCAGCAGCTTAGGGACAGGGGAGCAGTTCTTC.

The chain joins TRBV19 to TRBJ1-5, with D uncertain. Trimming cost V 3 bases and J 3 bases, with 6 bases left between them. Germline CDR1 and CDR2: LNHDA and SQIVND (reference sequence). The CDR3 sequence is 13 residues long. The CDR3 coding sequence is TGTGCCAGTAGTATGCAGATCAATCAGCCCCAGCATTTT. It yields the protein CASSMQINQPQHF.

This chain joins TRBV4-3 and TRBJ2-7; 7 bases align to TRBD1. Germline V gene sequence: CDR1 LGHNA, CDR2 YSLEER. The trim removed 4 bases at V and 0 bases at J, leaving 6 bases unmatched. CDR3 length: 15 residues. CDR3 residues: CASSPRGPSSYEQYF. The CDR3 DNA reads as TGCGCCAGCAGCCCTAGGGGGCCTAGCTCCTACGAGCAGTACTTC.

The J gene is TRBJ1-6, the V gene TRBV5-1, with D possibly TRBD1 on 6 matching bases. The CDR3 loop spans 16 amino acids. Between the trimmed V and J ends, which lost 4 bases and 7 bases, there was a span of 18 bases. Germline values: CDR1 SGHRS, CDR2 YFSETQ. The CDR3 coding sequence is TGCGCCAGCAGCCCGGGTGTGGGGGCAGGGAATTCACCCCTCCACTTT. It codes for CASSPGVGAGNSPLHF. Combining the CDR3 with reference TRBV5-1 and TRBJ1-6 gives the whole variable domain KAGVTQTPRYLIKTRGQQVTLSCSPISGHRSVSWYQQTPGQGLQFLFEYFSETQRNKGNFPGRFSGRQFSNSRSEMNVSTLELGDSALYLCASSPGVGAGNSPLHFGNGTRLTVT.

The V and J genes are TRBV28 and TRBJ1-5; D is uncertain. The CDR3 length is 16 residues. The germline gives CDR1 MDHEN, CDR2 SYDVKM. Trimming shortened V by 1 base and J by 1 base, and 11 bases separated the two germline ends. CDR3 bases: TGTGCCAGCAGTTTATTACCGGGGAGGAGCAATCAGCCCCAGCATTTT. Translation: CASSLLPGRSNQPQHF.

This chain connects TRBV7-2 to TRBJ2-7; no definite D call. V shed 2 bases and J shed 3 bases, with 5 bases lying between them. The CDR3 runs to 12 residues. CDR1 and CDR2 (germline): SGHTA, FQGNSA. CDR3 in DNA: TGTGCCAGCAGCTTACCGAGCTACGAGCAGTACTTC. Translating gives CASSLPSYEQYF.

The chain couples TRBV30 to TRBJ1-1, with a weak D call TRBD1 (5 bases). This CDR3 is 15 amino acids long. Germline V CDR1 and CDR2: GTSNPN, SVGIG (reference sequence). The V gene lost 5 bases and the J gene lost 0 bases, with 16 bases spanning the gap. In DNA form, the CDR3 reads TGTGCCTGGCACGGGGGGACCTCCATGAACACTGAAGCTTTCTTT. Translation gives CAWHGGTSMNTEAFF.

This clone has a handful of counts. The genes are TRBV19 and TRBJ1-5; possibly TRBD1 for D (6 bases). Trimming stripped 6 bases from V and 3 bases from J, with 12 bases between. This CDR3 region has 14 residues. In germline, CDR1 is LNHDA, CDR2 SQIVND (reference sequence). In nucleotides, the CDR3 is TGTGCCAGTAGCAGACAGGTGATCAATCAGCCCCAGCATTTT. Its protein product is CASSRQVINQPQHF.

The chain links TRBV18 to TRBJ1-1, with no clear D. Trimming took off 2 bases at V and 3 bases at J, with 13 bases between the two ends. The CDR3 covers 15 residues. From germline, CDR1 is KGHSH and CDR2 LQKENI. The CDR3 coding sequence is TGTGCCAGCTCACCATCGTGGGGAGAGGACACTGAAGCTTTCTTT. It translates to CASSPSWGEDTEAFF. Filled out from reference TRBV18 and TRBJ1-1, the complete variable domain reads NAGVMQNPRHLVRRRGQEARLRCSPMKGHSHVYWYRQLPEEGLKFMVYLQKENIIDESGMPKERFSAEFPKEGPSILRIQQVVRGDSAAYFCASSPSWGEDTEAFFGQGTRLTVV.

The chain carries TRBV11-2 and TRBJ2-3, with TRBD2 as a possible D gene (6 bases). Trimming pared 3 bases from V and 5 bases from J, leaving 6 bases between. The CDR3 length is 12 residues. Germline CDR1 is SGHAT and CDR2 is FQNNGV. Here the CDR3 DNA reads TGTGCCAGCAGCTTCGGGGGAGATACGCAGTATTTT. It specifies CASSFGGDTQYF.

V and J are TRBV10-1 and TRBJ1-5, with a tentative D call TRBD1 (5 bases). CDR3 size: 14 residues. Germline V lookup: CDR1 WNHNN, CDR2 SYGVQD (reference sequence). Trimming took 4 bases from V and 4 from J, leaving 11 bases between them. Here the CDR3 DNA reads TGCGCCAGCAGTGGGATGGGGGGGAATCAGCCCCAGCATTTT. As protein: CASSGMGGNQPQHF.

The rearrangement joins TRBV4-2 to TRBJ2-3; 11 bases map to TRBD2. With 3 bases clipped from V and 4 bases from J, the junction kept 3 bases outside the gene matches. There are 15 residues in the CDR3. Germline CDR1 reads LGHNA; CDR2 reads YNFKEQ. CDR3 nucleotide sequence: TGTGCCAGCAGCCAGACTAGCGGGGCCTCAGATACGCAGTATTTT. Protein: CASSQTSGASDTQYF.

The J gene is TRBJ2-7, the V gene TRBV4-3, with TRBD1 matching over 8 bases. V lost 1 base and J lost 2; bases outside the gene matches: 10. Germline CDR1 and CDR2: LGHNA and YSLEER. The CDR3 length is 17 residues. In DNA form, the CDR3 reads TGCGCCAGCAGCCAAGGCCTACTCGGGACAGGACCCTACGAGCAGTACTTC. Its protein is CASSQGLLGTGPYEQYF.

This sequence joins TRBV27 and TRBJ2-4; 8 bases map to TRBD2. V shed 4 bases, J shed 4 bases, and the junction held 9 bases outside the gene matches. Germline values: CDR1 MNHEY, CDR2 SMNVEV (reference sequence). The CDR3 extends over 16 amino acids. CDR3 DNA sequence: TGTGCCAGCAGTTCCCTCTCCGGGGGGGCGAAAAACATTCAGTACTTC. Translated, it gives CASSSLSGGAKNIQYF.

The rearrangement links TRBV7-8 to TRBJ1-2; D remains unclear. Germline CDR1 and CDR2: SGHVS and FQNEAQ. The length of the CDR3 is 13 residues. The V end lost 0 bases, the J end lost 2 bases, and 4 bases lay between the germline ends. As DNA, the CDR3 is TGTGCCAGCAGCTTAGCGGCAAACTATGGCTACACCTTC. It codes for CASSLAANYGYTF.

This rearrangement joins TRBV19 to TRBJ1-5; D perhaps matches TRBD1 (5 bases). Trimming took off 5 bases at V and 3 bases at J, with 8 bases between the two ends. Germline assignment: CDR1 LNHDA and CDR2 SQIVND (reference sequence). The length of the CDR3 is 13 residues. The CDR3 region has the DNA TGTGCCAGTAGTTTGGACACCAATCAGCCCCAGCATTTT. Its protein product is CASSLDTNQPQHF.

The V gene is TRBV9, the J gene TRBJ2-7; 8 bases are shared with TRBD1. This CDR3 comprises 15 residues. V trimming: 3 bases; J trimming: 5 bases; junction bases outside the gene matches: 10. Germline V gene sequence: CDR1 SGDLS, CDR2 YYNGEE. The CDR3: CASSERQGPPDEQYF. CDR3 coding DNA: TGTGCCAGCAGCGAGCGACAGGGGCCGCCGGACGAGCAGTACTTC.

V is TRBV4-2 and J is TRBJ2-3; 16 bases line up with TRBD2. Trimming cost V 3 bases and J 5 bases; bases outside gene matches: 17. The CDR3 is 21 residues long. Germline assignment: CDR1 LGHNA and CDR2 YNFKEQ. As DNA, the CDR3 is TGTGCCAGCAGCCATTCGGGACCGGGACTAGCGGGGGGGCCGTTCAGAGATACGCAGTATTTT. Its translation is CASSHSGPGLAGGPFRDTQYF.

This chain joins TRBV7-6 and TRBJ1-6; a weak D match, TRBD1 (6 bases). Trimming removed 1 base at V and 6 bases at J, with 10 bases between. This CDR3 has 15 amino acids. Germline CDR1 reads SGHVS; CDR2 reads FNYEAQ. The CDR3 reads CASSLEGQLNSPLHF. The DNA for the CDR3 is TGTGCCAGCAGCTTAGAAGGACAGCTTAATTCACCCCTCCACTTT.

The chain joins TRBV9 to TRBJ1-4; a possible D gene is TRBD1 (5 bases). This CDR3 spans 13 amino acids. V lost 3 bases and J lost 7, with 10 bases in between. Per germline, CDR1 SGDLS and CDR2 YYNGEE. CDR3 loop: CASSAPQGEKLFF. The CDR3 nucleotides are TGTGCCAGCAGCGCCCCTCAGGGTGAAAAACTGTTTTTT.

This clone has only one observation. The rearrangement joins TRBV2 to TRBJ2-4, with TRBD2 as a possible D gene (5 bases). CDR3 length: 13 residues. V was clipped by 2 bases and J by 7 bases, with 9 bases between them. CDR1 SNHLY and CDR2 FYNNEI come from the germline V gene. Here the CDR3 reads CASSELARNIQYF. DNA of the CDR3: TGTGCCAGCAGTGAATTAGCGCGCAACATTCAGTACTTC.

The CDR3 here is CASSNDRAKYNEQFF. The DNA of the CDR3 is TGTGCCAGTAGTAACGACAGGGCGAAATACAATGAGCAGTTCTTC. This chain links TRBV19 with TRBJ2-1; 7 bases line up with TRBD1. V lost 4 bases, J lost 4 bases, and 7 bases stayed unmatched. The CDR3 runs to 15 residues. From germline, CDR1 is LNHDA and CDR2 SQIVND (reference sequence).

The chain uses TRBV4-2 and TRBJ2-3; the D is unclear. V lost 0 bases, J lost 0 bases, and 7 bases lay in between. In germline, CDR1 is LGHNA, CDR2 YNFKEQ. The CDR3 loop spans 15 amino acids. CDR3 in amino acids: CASSQDRDSTDTQYF. The CDR3 nucleotides read TGTGCCAGCAGCCAAGATAGAGATAGCACAGATACGCAGTATTTT.

The V call is TRBV6-1, the J call TRBJ1-2; 10 nucleotides agree with TRBD1. The J segment lost 3 bases and the V segment lost 7 bases, leaving 8 bases of the junction unmatched. This CDR3 contains 15 residues. CDR1 is MNHNS and CDR2 is SASEGT in the germline V gene. The CDR3 DNA reads TGTGCCAGCAACCGGGACAGGGGTAGATACTATGGCTACACCTTC. This translates into CASNRDRGRYYGYTF.

This clone has more than one count but fewer than ten. The rearrangement uses TRBV5-4 and TRBJ1-4, with D perhaps matching TRBD1 (6 bases). CDR1 is SGHNT and CDR2 is YYREEE in the germline V gene (reference sequence). V lost 2 bases and J 8 bases, leaving 13 bases between the germline ends. The CDR3 runs 14 residues. The CDR3 reads CASSFTGQSEKLFF. CDR3 coding DNA: TGTGCCAGCAGCTTCACAGGGCAGAGCGAAAAACTGTTTTTT.